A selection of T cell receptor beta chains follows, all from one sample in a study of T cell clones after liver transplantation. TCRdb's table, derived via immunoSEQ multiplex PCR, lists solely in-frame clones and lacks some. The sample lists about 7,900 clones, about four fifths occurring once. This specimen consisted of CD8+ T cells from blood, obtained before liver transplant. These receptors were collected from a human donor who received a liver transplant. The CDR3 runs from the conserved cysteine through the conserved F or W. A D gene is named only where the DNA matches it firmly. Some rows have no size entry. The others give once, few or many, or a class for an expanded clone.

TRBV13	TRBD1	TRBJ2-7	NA	CASSWTGDRGRYEQYF	TGTGCCAGCAGCTGGACAGGGGATCGCGGTAGGTACGAGCAGTACTTC
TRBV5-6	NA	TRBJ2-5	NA	CASSLWGGWTVAQETQYF	TGTGCCAGCAGCTTGTGGGGGGGTTGGACAGTAGCTCAAGAGACCCAGTACTTC
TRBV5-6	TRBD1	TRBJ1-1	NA	CASSVGQYTEAFF	TGTGCCAGCAGCGTGGGACAGTACACTGAAGCTTTCTTT
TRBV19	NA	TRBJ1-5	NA	CASSMSDGGGIPQHF	TGTGCCAGTAGTATGAGCGACGGGGGGGGGATACCCCAGCATTTT
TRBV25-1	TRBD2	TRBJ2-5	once	CASSEGSSGAAETQYF	TGTGCCAGCAGTGAGGGGTCGAGCGGGGCCGCGGAGACCCAGTACTTC
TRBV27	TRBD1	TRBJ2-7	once	CASSLRQGIYEQYF	TGTGCCAGCAGTTTACGACAGGGCATCTACGAGCAGTACTTC
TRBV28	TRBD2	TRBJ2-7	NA	CASFPRGGIGYEQYF	TGTGCCAGCTTCCCACGGGGGGGGATTGGCTACGAGCAGTACTTC
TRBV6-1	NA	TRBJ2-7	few	CASGPGLYEQYF	TGTGCCAGCGGGCCAGGCCTCTACGAGCAGTACTTC
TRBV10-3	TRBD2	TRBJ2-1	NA	CAISEPLPAGAYNEQFF	TGTGCCATCAGTGAGCCCCTTCCAGCGGGGGCCTACAATGAGCAGTTCTTC
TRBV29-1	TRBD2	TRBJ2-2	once	CSVENPAGDTGELFF	TGCAGCGTTGAAAATCCAGCGGGGGACACCGGGGAGCTGTTTTTT
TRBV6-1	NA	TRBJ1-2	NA	CASSEDRDNSVYGYTF	TGTGCCAGCAGTGAAGACCGGGACAACTCCGTCTATGGCTACACCTTC
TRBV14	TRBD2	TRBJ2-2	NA	CASSQGVAGVTTGELFF	TGTGCCAGCAGCCAAGGGGTAGCGGGGGTTACCACCGGGGAGCTGTTTTTT
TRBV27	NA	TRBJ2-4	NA	CASSLMGGDIQYF	TGTGCCAGCAGTTTAATGGGAGGTGACATTCAGTACTTC
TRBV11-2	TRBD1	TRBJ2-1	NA	CASSLEPTGNEQFF	TGTGCCAGCAGCTTAGAGCCGACAGGGAATGAGCAGTTCTTC
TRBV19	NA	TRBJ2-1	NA	CASRPRGSSYNEQFF	TGTGCCAGTAGGCCCCGGGGGAGCTCCTACAATGAGCAGTTCTTC
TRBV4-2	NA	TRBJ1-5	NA	CASSQEERENQPQHF	TGTGCCAGCAGCCAAGAGGAACGGGAGAATCAGCCCCAGCATTTT
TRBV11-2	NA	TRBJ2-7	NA	CASSLWGTIYEQYF	TGTGCCAGCAGCTTATGGGGGACAATCTACGAGCAGTACTTC